The 9 T cell receptor beta chains presented below share a single source sample, sequenced in a study of CD8 T cells in Susac syndrome. RNA was extracted with the RNeasy kit, and a quantity of 0.5 to 1 ug was reverse transcribed using random hexamers. TCRdb reprocessed the immunoSEQ multiplex PCR reads with MiXCR, giving one entry per CDR3 protein. This table has more than 250,000 distinct CDR3 sequences, 92% appearing once. The sequencing sample was made of CD4+ T cells from PBMCs. The source is a human donor with multiple sclerosis.

This clonotype was found a few times. V usage is TRBV2 and J usage is TRBJ2-7; D gene uncertain. The V and J ends lost 9 bases and 5 bases respectively, with 14 bases between them. The CDR3 spans 12 residues. Germline CDR1 SNHLY, CDR2 FYNNEI. This CDR3 reads CARRSLSNEQYF. DNA of the CDR3: TGTGCCAGGAGGAGTCTCAGCAACGAGCAGTACTTC.

V is TRBV19 and J is TRBJ1-5, with TRBD1 as a possible D gene (6 bases). The CDR3 is made up of 13 amino acids. The germline V gene encodes CDR1 LNHDA and CDR2 SQIVND (reference sequence). Deletions cut 7 bases from V and 4 bases from J, with 11 bases between. For the CDR3, the DNA is TGTGCCAGTAATCAGGGGATAAATCAGCCCCAGCATTTT. Its translation is CASNQGINQPQHF. Complete variable domain (other parts from reference TRBV19 and TRBJ1-5): DGGITQSPKYLFRKEGQNVTLSCEQNLNHDAMYWYRQDPGQGLRLIYYSQIVNDFQKGDIAEGYSVSREKKESFPLTVTSAQKNPTAFYLCASNQGINQPQHFGDGTRLSIL.

J is TRBJ1-2 and V is TRBV29-1, with TRBD1 matching 7 bases. Germline lookup yields CDR1 SQVTM and CDR2 ANQGSEA. The V segment lost 3 bases and the J segment 5 bases; nucleotides outside the gene matches: 6. The CDR3 is made up of 13 amino acids. The DNA of the CDR3 is TGCAGCGTTGATACAGGGGTCGGTTATGGCTACACCTTC. Its protein is CSVDTGVGYGYTF.

This clonotype was seen once. The chain couples TRBV19 to TRBJ1-1, with 8 bases that match TRBD1. The junction had 5 bases not matched to a gene; V was cut back by 3 bases and J by 2 bases. Germline CDR1 is LNHDA and CDR2 is SQIVND (reference sequence). This CDR3 spans 15 amino acids. In nucleotides, the CDR3 is TGTGCCAGTAGTATCTCCGGGACAGGTAACACTGAAGCTTTCTTT. Protein product: CASSISGTGNTEAFF.

This chain uses TRBV7-3 with TRBJ1-1, with 7 bases aligning to TRBD1. CDR1 is SGHTA and CDR2 is FQGTGA in the germline V gene. After removal of 5 bases from V and 6 bases from J, the junction contained 9 bases not matched to a gene. This CDR3 has 14 residues. CDR3 loop: CASSRQGNSAEAFF. CDR3 in DNA: TGTGCCAGCAGCCGACAGGGTAATTCCGCTGAAGCTTTCTTT.

J is TRBJ2-7 and V is TRBV5-4; 12 bases match TRBD2. This CDR3 region has 16 residues. Looked up from germline, CDR1 is SGHNT and CDR2 is YYREEE (reference sequence). V lost 0 bases, J lost 2 bases, and 3 bases stayed unmatched. This chain's CDR3 is CASSLGTSGDTYEQYF. The CDR3, as DNA: TGTGCCAGCAGCTTGGGGACTAGCGGGGACACCTACGAGCAGTACTTC.

The table lists this clonotype with a count of one. V and J are TRBV20-1 and TRBJ2-7; D uncertain. V lost 5 bases and J 6 bases, leaving 17 bases between the germline ends. CDR1 and CDR2 (germline): DFQATT, SNEGSKA (reference sequence). This CDR3 has 13 amino acids. The CDR3 loop is CSALTGRGVEQYF. The CDR3 DNA sequence: TGCAGTGCTTTAACGGGCCGCGGTGTCGAGCAGTACTTC.

This chain joins TRBV28 and TRBJ2-1, with 14 bases matching TRBD2. V gave up 8 bases and J gave up 8 bases; unmatched junction bases: 20. CDR3 length: 19 residues. Looked up from germline, CDR1 is MDHEN and CDR2 is SYDVKM. This CDR3 reads CASALGLAGGVTFGHEQFF. The CDR3 DNA sequence: TGTGCCAGCGCCCTTGGACTAGCGGGAGGCGTAACTTTTGGCCATGAGCAGTTCTTC.

The chain couples TRBV10-3 to TRBJ1-2; weak D call: TRBD1 (6 bases). V lost 11 bases and J lost 4, with 20 bases in between. The CDR3 is 14 amino acids. CDR1 and CDR2 from the germline V gene are ENHRY and SYGVKD. CDR3 in amino acids: CAVSTDRNPYGYTF. The CDR3 region has the DNA TGTGCCGTCTCTACCGACAGGAACCCCTATGGCTACACCTTC.